This TCR beta chain originates from a study of T cell responses to AZD1222 COVID-19 vaccine. Broader study findings: Baseline serostatus was positive in only six AZD1222 recipients. Donors were chiefly white British, with a greater number of females, and clonal diversity was perhaps underestimated. Spike-specific TCR breadth and depth went up after people got two AZD1222 doses.

A remark on this clone: Antigen specificity is unknown.

The germline V gene has CDR1 MGHDK and CDR2 SYGVNS. The CDR3 totals 16 residues. Between the trimmed V and J ends, which lost 8 bases and 5 bases, there was a span of 21 bases. Here immunoSEQ multiplex PCR was the method, and the copy in TCRdb shows in-frame clones only, minus some. The sample contains about 97,000 clones, roughly 83% of which appear only once. The V call is TRBV25-1, the J call TRBJ2-2; D tentatively fits TRBD1 or TRBD2 (6 bases each). The sample consisted of peripheral blood, taken on day 0 of AZD1222 vaccination. This clonotype was sampled from an adult in good health. The CDR3 loop is CASGPRGDPRTGELFF. CDR3 nucleotides: TGTGCCAGCGGCCCTAGGGGGGACCCTAGGACCGGGGAGCTGTTTTTT.